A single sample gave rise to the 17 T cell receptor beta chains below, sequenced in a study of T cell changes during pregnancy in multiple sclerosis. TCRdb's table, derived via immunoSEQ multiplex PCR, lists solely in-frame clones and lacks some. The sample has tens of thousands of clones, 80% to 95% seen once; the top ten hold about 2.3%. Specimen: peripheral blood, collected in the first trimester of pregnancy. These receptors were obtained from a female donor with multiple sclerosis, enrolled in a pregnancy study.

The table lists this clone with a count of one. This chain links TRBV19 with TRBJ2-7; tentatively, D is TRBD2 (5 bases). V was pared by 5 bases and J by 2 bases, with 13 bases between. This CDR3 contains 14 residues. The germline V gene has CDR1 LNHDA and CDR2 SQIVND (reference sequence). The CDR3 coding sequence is TGTGCCAGTAGTCCTAACGGACTGGCCTACGAGCAGTACTTC. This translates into CASSPNGLAYEQYF.

CDR3 protein: CASGTGGEKLFF. In DNA form, the CDR3 reads TGTGCCAGTGGGACAGGTGGCGAAAAACTGTTTTTT. This chain links TRBV9 with TRBJ1-4, with 8 bases that match TRBD1. CDR3 size: 12 residues. J gave up 8 bases and V 8 bases, and 5 bases lay outside the gene matches. Looked up from germline, CDR1 is SGDLS and CDR2 is YYNGEE.

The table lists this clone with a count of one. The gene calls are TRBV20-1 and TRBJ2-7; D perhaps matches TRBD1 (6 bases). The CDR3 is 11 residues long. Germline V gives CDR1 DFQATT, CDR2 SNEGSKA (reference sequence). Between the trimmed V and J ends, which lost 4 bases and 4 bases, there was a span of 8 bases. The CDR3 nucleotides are TGCAGTGCTACACAGGGTTACGAGCAGTACTTC. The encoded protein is CSATQGYEQYF.

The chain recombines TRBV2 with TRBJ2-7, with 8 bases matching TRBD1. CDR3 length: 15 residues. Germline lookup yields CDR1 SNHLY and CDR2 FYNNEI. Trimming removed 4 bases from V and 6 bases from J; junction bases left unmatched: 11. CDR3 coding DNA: TGTGCCAGCAGTGTAATCGGACAGGGTATTGGCGAGCAGTACTTC. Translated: CASSVIGQGIGEQYF.

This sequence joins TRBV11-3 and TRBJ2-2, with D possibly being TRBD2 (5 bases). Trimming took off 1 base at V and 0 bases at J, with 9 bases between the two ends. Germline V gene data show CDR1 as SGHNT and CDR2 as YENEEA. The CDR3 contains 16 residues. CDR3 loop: CASSLGRLANTGELFF. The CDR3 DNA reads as TGTGCCAGCAGCTTAGGGAGGCTAGCGAACACCGGGGAGCTGTTTTTT.

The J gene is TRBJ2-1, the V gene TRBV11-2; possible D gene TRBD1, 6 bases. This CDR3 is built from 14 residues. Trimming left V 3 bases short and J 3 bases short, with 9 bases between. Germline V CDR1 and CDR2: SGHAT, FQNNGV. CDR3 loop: CASSLGAIYNEQFF. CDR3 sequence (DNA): TGTGCCAGCAGCTTGGGGGCTATCTACAATGAGCAGTTCTTC.

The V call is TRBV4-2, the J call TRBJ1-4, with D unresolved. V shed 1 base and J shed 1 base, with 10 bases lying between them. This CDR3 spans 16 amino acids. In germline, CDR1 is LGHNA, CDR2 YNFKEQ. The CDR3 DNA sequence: TGTGCCAGCAGCCAAGGTGGCAGGATAACTAATGAAAAACTGTTTTTT. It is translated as CASSQGGRITNEKLFF.

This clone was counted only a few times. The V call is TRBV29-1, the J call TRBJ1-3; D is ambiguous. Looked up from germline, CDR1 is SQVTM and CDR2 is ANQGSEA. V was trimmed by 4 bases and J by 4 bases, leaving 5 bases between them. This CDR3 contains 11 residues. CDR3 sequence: CSVVAGNTIYF. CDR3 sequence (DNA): TGCAGCGTTGTAGCGGGAAACACCATATATTTT.

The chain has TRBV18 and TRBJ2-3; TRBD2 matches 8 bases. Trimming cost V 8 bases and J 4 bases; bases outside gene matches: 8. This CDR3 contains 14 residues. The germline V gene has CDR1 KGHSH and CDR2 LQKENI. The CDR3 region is CASRKRESPDTQYF. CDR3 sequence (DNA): TGTGCCAGCCGTAAGCGGGAGTCCCCAGATACGCAGTATTTT.

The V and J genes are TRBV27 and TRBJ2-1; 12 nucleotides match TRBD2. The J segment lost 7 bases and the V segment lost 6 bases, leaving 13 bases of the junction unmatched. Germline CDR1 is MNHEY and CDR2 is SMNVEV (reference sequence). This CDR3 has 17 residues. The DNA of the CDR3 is TGTGCCAGCAGCCTAAGACTAGCGGGAGCGAAGAGGAATGAGCAGTTCTTC. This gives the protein CASSLRLAGAKRNEQFF.

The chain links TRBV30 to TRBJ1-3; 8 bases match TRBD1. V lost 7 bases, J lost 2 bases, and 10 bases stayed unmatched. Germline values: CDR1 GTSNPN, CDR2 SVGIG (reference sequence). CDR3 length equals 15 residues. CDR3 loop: CAYRQQGAAGNTIYF. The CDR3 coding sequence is TGTGCCTATCGACAGCAGGGGGCAGCTGGAAACACCATATATTTT. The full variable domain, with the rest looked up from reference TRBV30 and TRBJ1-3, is SQTIHQWPATLVQPVGSPLSLECTVEGTSNPNLYWYRQAAGRGLQLLFYSVGIGQISSEVPQNLSASRPQDRQFILSSKKLLLSDSGFYLCAYRQQGAAGNTIYFGEGSWLTVV.

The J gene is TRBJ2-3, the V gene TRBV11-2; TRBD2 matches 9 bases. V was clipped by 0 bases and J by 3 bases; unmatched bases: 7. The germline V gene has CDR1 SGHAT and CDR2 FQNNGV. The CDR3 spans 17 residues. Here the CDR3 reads CASSLDLGAGGTDTQYF. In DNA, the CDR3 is TGTGCCAGCAGCTTAGATCTAGGAGCGGGAGGTACAGATACGCAGTATTTT.

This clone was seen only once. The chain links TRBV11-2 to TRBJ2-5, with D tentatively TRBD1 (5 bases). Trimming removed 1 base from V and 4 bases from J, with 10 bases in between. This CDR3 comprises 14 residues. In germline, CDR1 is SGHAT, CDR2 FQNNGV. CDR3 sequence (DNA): TGTGCCAGCAGCTTAGGGGTAAGGGGAGAGACCCAGTACTTC. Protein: CASSLGVRGETQYF.

Here the CDR3 DNA reads TGTGCCAGCAACCCTAGCGGGAGTGCTTACGAGCAGTACTTC. It translates to CASNPSGSAYEQYF. V gene TRBV7-9 combines with J gene TRBJ2-7, with 10 bases that match TRBD2. The germline CDR1 and CDR2 sequences are SEHNR and FQNEAQ (reference sequence). V lost 7 bases, J lost 4 bases, and 7 bases stayed unmatched. The CDR3 has 14 residues.

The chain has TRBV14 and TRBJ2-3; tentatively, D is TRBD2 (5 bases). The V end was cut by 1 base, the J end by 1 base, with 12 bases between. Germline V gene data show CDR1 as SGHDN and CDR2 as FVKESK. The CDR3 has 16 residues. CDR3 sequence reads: CASSQGRGSRTDTQYF. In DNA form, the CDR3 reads TGTGCCAGCAGCCAAGGCCGTGGGAGCCGCACAGATACGCAGTATTTT. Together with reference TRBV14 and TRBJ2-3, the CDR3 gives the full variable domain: EAGVTQFPSHSVIEKGQTVTLRCDPISGHDNLYWYRRVMGKEIKFLLHFVKESKQDESGMPNNRFLAERTGGTYSTLKVQPAELEDSGVYFCASSQGRGSRTDTQYFGPGTRLTVL.

The CDR3 DNA is TGTGCCAGCAGCCAGCGACAGGGAGCTGGGGCCAACGTCCTGACTTTC. The encoded protein is CASSQRQGAGANVLTF. The chain combines TRBV14 with TRBJ2-6, with TRBD1 matching 7 bases. The trim removed 3 bases at V and 2 bases at J, leaving 4 bases unmatched. The CDR3 runs to 16 residues. The germline CDR1 and CDR2 sequences are SGHDN and FVKESK. The full variable domain, completed using reference TRBV14 and TRBJ2-6, is EAGVTQFPSHSVIEKGQTVTLRCDPISGHDNLYWYRRVMGKEIKFLLHFVKESKQDESGMPNNRFLAERTGGTYSTLKVQPAELEDSGVYFCASSQRQGAGANVLTFGAGSRLTVL.

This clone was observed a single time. The DNA of the CDR3 is TGTGCCAGTACCCCAGGGTTATGGACAGATACGCAGTATTTT. This encodes CASTPGLWTDTQYF. The chain couples TRBV19 to TRBJ2-3; perhaps TRBD1 as D (5 bases). The germline CDR1 and CDR2 sequences are LNHDA and SQIVND (reference sequence). The CDR3 consists of 14 residues. With 7 bases removed from V and 3 bases from J, the gap between germline ends came to 14 bases.